One and the same sample provided the 31 T cell receptor beta chains below, sequenced in a study of Ad26.COV2.S vaccination and SARS-CoV-2 variants. Regarding treatment: about 20 received Ad26.COV2.S at low or high dose, single or two shots; 5 received placebo; per-sample allocation not given. Day 63 after the first vaccine or placebo injection was the time point for sampling. Using immunoSEQ multiplex PCR, the repertoire was profiled, and TCRdb retains in-frame clones only, with some absent. The sample has roughly 450,000 clones; about nine tenths are singletons. The starting material was peripheral blood, obtained in a trial of Ad26.COV2.S vaccine versus placebo. The receptors were gathered from a person between 18 and 65 years old who received the Ad26.COV2.S COVID-19 vaccine or a placebo.

J is TRBJ1-3 and V is TRBV9; a possible D gene is TRBD1 (6 bases). This CDR3 spans 18 amino acids. Germline loops: CDR1 SGDLS, CDR2 YYNGEE. The V gene lost 0 bases and the J gene lost 4 bases, with 20 bases spanning the gap. CDR3 DNA sequence: TGTGCCAGCAGCGTAGCACCAAAACAGGGAAGTGTAGGAAACACCATATATTTT. It is translated as CASSVAPKQGSVGNTIYF. Full variable domain (remainder filled in from reference TRBV9 and TRBJ1-3): DSGVTQTPKHLITATGQRVTLRCSPRSGDLSVYWYQQSLDQGLQFLIQYYNGEERAKGNILERFSAQQFPDLHSELNLSSLELGDSALYFCASSVAPKQGSVGNTIYFGEGSWLTVV.

The V call is TRBV19, the J call TRBJ1-3, with 7 nucleotides matching TRBD1. The CDR3 loop spans 15 amino acids. The V gene's germline CDR1 is LNHDA and CDR2 SQIVND (reference sequence). The V segment lost 9 bases and the J segment 0 bases; nucleotides outside the gene matches: 8. The CDR3 sequence is CASRGQVVSGNTIYF. CDR3 coding DNA: TGTGCCAGCCGCGGACAGGTAGTCTCTGGAAACACCATATATTTT.

The chain uses TRBV5-4 and TRBJ1-1, with D hard to call. Germline V CDR1 and CDR2: SGHNT, YYREEE (reference sequence). The CDR3 covers 15 residues. The V end was cut by 0 bases, the J end by 6 bases, with 15 bases between. DNA of the CDR3: TGTGCCAGCAGCTTGGCCGTAGGAGGGCGGGCTGAAGCTTTCTTT. Translating gives CASSLAVGGRAEAFF.

A remark on this clone: Other DNA variants within this sample encode the same CDR3. V is TRBV5-4 and J is TRBJ2-3, with 12 bases lining up with TRBD2. The CDR3 contains 17 residues. V lost 0 bases to trimming and J lost 3 bases; unmatched junction nucleotides: 5. CDR1 SGHNT and CDR2 YYREEE come from the germline V gene (reference sequence). The DNA of the CDR3 is TGTGCCAGCAGCTTGGGGGCTAGCGGGAGGGCAACAGATACGCAGTATTTT. Residues: CASSLGASGRATDTQYF. Based on the CDR3 plus reference TRBV5-4 and TRBJ2-3, the full variable domain is ETGVTQSPTHLIKTRGQQVTLRCSSQSGHNTVSWYQQALGQGPQFIFQYYREEENGRGNFPPRFSGLQFPNYSSELNVNALELDDSALYLCASSLGASGRATDTQYFGPGTRLTVL.

This clone was detected only a few times. This CDR3 reads CASRRLAGVTGELFF. The CDR3 coding sequence is TGTGCCAGCAGGAGACTAGCGGGAGTCACCGGGGAGCTGTTTTTT. This chain uses TRBV2 with TRBJ2-2, with 12 bases fitting TRBD2. CDR3 length: 15 amino acids. V lost 6 bases and J lost 4; bases outside the gene matches: 3. The V gene's germline CDR1 is SNHLY and CDR2 FYNNEI.

The rearrangement uses TRBV5-4 and TRBJ2-3; a weak D match, TRBD2 (5 bases). The germline CDR1 and CDR2 sequences are SGHNT and YYREEE (reference sequence). This CDR3 is 12 amino acids long. Trimming took 0 bases from V and 8 from J, leaving 7 bases between them. The CDR3 DNA reads as TGTGCCAGCAGCTTGGGAGGGCCTACGCAGTATTTT. Translated, it gives CASSLGGPTQYF.

The rearrangement joins TRBV7-2 to TRBJ2-7; 8 nucleotides agree with TRBD2. Germline V gene lookup returns CDR1 SGHTA and CDR2 FQGNSA. The CDR3 covers 14 residues. J gave up 0 bases and V 5 bases, and 3 bases lay outside the gene matches. The CDR3: CASSPGGSSYEQYF. CDR3 nucleotide sequence: TGTGCCAGCAGCCCGGGAGGGAGCTCCTACGAGCAGTACTTC.

V is TRBV28 and J is TRBJ1-4, with TRBD1 matching 9 bases. The CDR3 sequence is 16 residues long. V gave up 8 bases and J gave up 7 bases; unmatched junction bases: 14. Germline V gene lookup returns CDR1 MDHEN and CDR2 SYDVKM. The DNA of the CDR3 is TGTGCCAGCGACGAATCTACGGGACAGGGAGGTGAAAAACTGTTTTTT. It codes for CASDESTGQGGEKLFF.

This rearrangement joins TRBV5-4 to TRBJ2-5, with D unclear. Germline V gene data show CDR1 as SGHNT and CDR2 as YYREEE (reference sequence). This CDR3 has 13 amino acids. With 0 bases removed from V and 7 bases from J, the gap between germline ends came to 10 bases. The CDR3 reads CASSLAGLGTQYF. The DNA of the CDR3 is TGTGCCAGCAGCTTGGCTGGATTGGGGACCCAGTACTTC.

The chain carries TRBV3-1 (or the pseudogene TRBV3-2) and TRBJ1-5; possibly TRBD1 for D (5 bases). This CDR3 has 15 amino acids. From germline, CDR1 is LGHDT and CDR2 YNNKEL (reference sequence). V lost 3 bases and J 5 bases, leaving 14 bases between the germline ends. The DNA of the CDR3 is TGTGCCAGCAGCCAGAACGGTGGGGGGTATCAGCCCCAGCATTTT. Amino acid sequence: CASSQNGGGYQPQHF.

V usage is TRBV6-2 or TRBV6-3 and J usage is TRBJ2-3, with TRBD2 matching 9 bases. The CDR3 loop spans 18 amino acids. J lost 2 bases, V lost 2 bases, and 11 bases had no gene match. Germline V gives CDR1 MNHEY, CDR2 SVGEGT. CDR3 in amino acids: CASSYGLASGKLTDTQYF. The CDR3 DNA sequence: TGTGCCAGCAGTTACGGGTTGGCTAGCGGGAAACTCACAGATACGCAGTATTTT.

The V gene is TRBV3-1 (or the pseudogene TRBV3-2), the J gene TRBJ2-1; D gene unclear. Germline assignment: CDR1 LGHDT and CDR2 YNNKEL (reference sequence). Trimming took off 3 bases at V and 0 bases at J, with 21 bases between the two ends. The CDR3 has 19 amino acids. The DNA for the CDR3 is TGTGCCAGCAGCCATTCGGCCGAAAGGTACAAGAGCTCCTACAATGAGCAGTTCTTC. Translated, it gives CASSHSAERYKSSYNEQFF.

V and J are TRBV7-2 and TRBJ1-2, with D possibly TRBD1 on 5 matching bases. CDR1 is SGHTA, CDR2 FQGNSA, per germline. The CDR3 runs to 13 residues. V shed 8 bases and J shed 2 bases, with 12 bases lying between them. In DNA, the CDR3 is TGTGCCAGCCTACGAGCAGGGAACTATGGCTACACCTTC. Translation gives CASLRAGNYGYTF.

This chain joins TRBV27 and TRBJ2-1; TRBD2 matches at 7 bases. Trimming cost V 1 base and J 2 bases; bases outside gene matches: 2. Germline V gene data show CDR1 as MNHEY and CDR2 as SMNVEV (reference sequence). This CDR3 comprises 15 residues. As DNA, the CDR3 is TGTGCCAGCAGTTTATTGGGGGGGGCCTACAATGAGCAGTTCTTC. It is translated as CASSLLGGAYNEQFF.

The rearrangement joins TRBV27 to TRBJ2-1, with 9 nucleotides matching TRBD2. From germline, CDR1 is MNHEY and CDR2 SMNVEV (reference sequence). This CDR3 has 16 residues. V was pared by 2 bases and J by 4 bases, with 6 bases of the junction left unmatched. DNA of the CDR3: TGTGCCAGCAGTTTAACCAGACTAGCGGTATACAATGAGCAGTTCTTC. It encodes CASSLTRLAVYNEQFF.

V and J are TRBV29-1 and TRBJ2-2; no firm D call. This CDR3 has 13 residues. Deletions cut 3 bases from V and 1 base from J, with 6 bases between. CDR1 is SQVTM and CDR2 is ANQGSEA in the germline V gene. DNA of the CDR3: TGCAGCGTTGAGATCAGGAACACCGGGGAGCTGTTTTTT. Translation: CSVEIRNTGELFF.

The chain links TRBV7-8 to TRBJ1-1; D remains unclear. There are 13 residues in the CDR3. Germline loops: CDR1 SGHVS, CDR2 FQNEAQ. Trimming left V 1 base short and J 5 bases short, with 8 bases between. The chain's CDR3 is CASSLDLGTEAFF. The CDR3 DNA sequence: TGTGCCAGCAGCTTAGATCTGGGAACTGAAGCTTTCTTT.

As DNA, the CDR3 is TGTGCCAGCAGCTTAGCGCCGCGCGGGTGGGAGACCCAGTACTTC. Encoded protein: CASSLAPRGWETQYF. The chain joins TRBV7-9 to TRBJ2-5, with D perhaps TRBD2 (5 bases). The CDR3 spans 15 residues. CDR1 is SEHNR and CDR2 is FQNEAQ in the germline V gene (reference sequence). With 0 bases removed from V and 5 bases from J, the gap between germline ends came to 13 bases.

The chain recombines TRBV7-9 with TRBJ1-3; D remains unclear. Trimming took 3 bases from V and 5 from J, leaving 5 bases between them. This CDR3 is 12 amino acids long. Germline V lookup: CDR1 SEHNR, CDR2 FQNEAQ (reference sequence). CDR3 DNA: TGTGCCAGCAGCTTCGAACGAAACACCATATATTTT. Translated: CASSFERNTIYF.

This chain connects TRBV7-8 to TRBJ2-3, with TRBD2 matching over 7 bases. This CDR3 comprises 13 residues. With V trimmed by 5 bases and J by 2 bases, 1 base remained unmatched. Germline values: CDR1 SGHVS, CDR2 FQNEAQ. CDR3 residues: CASSGDYTDTQYF. CDR3 sequence (DNA): TGTGCCAGCAGCGGGGACTACACAGATACGCAGTATTTT. Looking up the rest from reference TRBV7-8 and TRBJ2-3 gives the full variable domain: GAGVSQSPRYKVAKRGQDVALRCDPISGHVSLFWYQQALGQGPEFLTYFQNEAQLDKSGLPSDRFFAERPEGSVSTLKIQRTQQEDSAVYLCASSGDYTDTQYFGPGTRLTVL.

This sequence joins TRBV3-1 (or the pseudogene TRBV3-2) and TRBJ1-1; TRBD1 is a possible D gene (6 bases). CDR1 and CDR2 from the germline V gene are LGHDT and YNNKEL (reference sequence). Between the trimmed V and J ends, which lost 3 bases and 10 bases, there was a span of 9 bases. The CDR3 covers 11 residues. Here the CDR3 DNA reads TGTGCCAGCAGCCACGGGGGCACAGCTTTCTTT. It is translated as CASSHGGTAFF.

This chain connects TRBV3-1 (or the pseudogene TRBV3-2) to TRBJ2-7; TRBD2 might be the D (6 bases). CDR1 LGHDT and CDR2 YNNKEL come from the germline V gene (reference sequence). There are 15 residues in the CDR3. Trimming cost V 7 bases and J 0 bases, with 16 bases left between them. The CDR3 spells CASIYGGRPSYEQYF. CDR3 sequence (DNA): TGTGCCAGCATTTACGGAGGGCGCCCCTCCTACGAGCAGTACTTC.

This chain links TRBV10-1 with TRBJ1-1; a possible D gene is TRBD1 (5 bases). The CDR3 length is 14 residues. Germline V gives CDR1 WNHNN, CDR2 SYGVQD (reference sequence). V lost 2 bases, J lost 6 bases, and 13 bases lay in between. This CDR3 is CASSEAGLSAEAFF. For the CDR3, the DNA is TGCGCCAGCAGTGAGGCGGGACTGTCGGCTGAAGCTTTCTTT.

The chain is built from TRBV19 and TRBJ1-2, with TRBD1 identical over 8 bases. Germline CDR1 is LNHDA and CDR2 is SQIVND (reference sequence). The ends lost 4 bases at V and 4 bases at J; junction bases unmatched: 8. This CDR3 has 15 residues. CDR3 loop: CASSTMGQDLYGYTF. The CDR3 DNA follows: TGTGCCAGTAGTACTATGGGACAGGACCTCTATGGCTACACCTTC.

The chain links TRBV6-5 to TRBJ2-3; 9 bases match TRBD2. Trimming took 7 bases from V and 4 from J; bases not matched to a gene: 3. This CDR3 has 13 residues. CDR1 is MNHEY, CDR2 SVGAGI, per germline. CDR3 nucleotide sequence: TGTGCCAGCAACGCGGGAGGGGCAGATACGCAGTATTTT. Amino acid sequence: CASNAGGADTQYF.

The chain links TRBV6-5 to TRBJ2-1; D ambiguous. Trimming removed 4 bases from V and 0 bases from J, with 10 bases in between. The CDR3 is 15 amino acids. Germline CDR1 reads MNHEY; CDR2 reads SVGAGI. This CDR3 is CASSFKLLSYNEQFF. The CDR3 DNA reads TGTGCCAGCAGTTTCAAACTCCTCTCCTACAATGAGCAGTTCTTC.

CDR3 sequence (DNA): TGTGCCACCCGAGACACCGGGGAGCTGTTTTTT. It encodes CATRDTGELFF. The chain links TRBV6-4 to TRBJ2-2; D gene ambiguous. Trimming took 10 bases from V and 3 from J, leaving 6 bases between them. This CDR3 contains 11 residues. Germline CDR1 and CDR2: MRHNA and SNTAGT.

This clone occurred once. This chain uses TRBV14 with TRBJ2-7, with D perhaps TRBD2 (5 bases). The germline CDR1 and CDR2 sequences are SGHDN and FVKESK. The CDR3 is 19 amino acids. V lost 0 bases and J 2 bases, leaving 23 bases between the germline ends. DNA for the CDR3: TGTGCCAGCAGCCAAGAGGTGGGTGAGAGAGGAGGAATCGCCTACGAGCAGTACTTC. Translation gives CASSQEVGERGGIAYEQYF.

The chain is built from TRBV28 and TRBJ2-1, with 11 bases matching TRBD2. The germline gives CDR1 MDHEN, CDR2 SYDVKM. This CDR3 is 19 amino acids long. Trimming at V came to 4 bases and at J to 0 bases, leaving 11 bases not matched to a gene. Written as DNA, the CDR3 is TGTGCCAGCAGTTCCCTGACTAGCGGGACGATGAGCTCCTACAATGAGCAGTTCTTC. It codes for CASSSLTSGTMSSYNEQFF.

The J gene is TRBJ1-3, the V gene TRBV4-3, with TRBD1 identical over 8 bases. After removal of 4 bases from V and 0 bases from J, the junction contained 5 bases not matched to a gene. This CDR3 region has 16 residues. CDR1 LGHNA and CDR2 YSLEER come from the germline V gene. Written as DNA, the CDR3 is TGCGCCAGCAGCCTGGACAGGGCCCTCTCTGGAAACACCATATATTTT. Amino acids: CASSLDRALSGNTIYF.

The V gene is TRBV7-3, the J gene TRBJ1-1, with D hard to call. V lost 5 bases to trimming and J lost 0 bases, with 7 bases between them. Germline CDR1 reads SGHTA; CDR2 reads FQGTGA. The CDR3 length is 13 residues. The CDR3 spells CASSVTLNTEAFF. The CDR3 DNA is TGTGCCAGCAGCGTTACATTGAACACTGAAGCTTTCTTT. The full variable domain, completed using reference TRBV7-3 and TRBJ1-1, is GAGVSQTPSNKVTEKGKYVELRCDPISGHTALYWYRQSLGQGPEFLIYFQGTGAADDSGLPNDRFFAVRPEGSVSTLKIQRTERGDSAVYLCASSVTLNTEAFFGQGTRLTVV.